This T cell receptor beta chain came from a study of blood T cells in healthy people across ages. J lost 4 bases, V lost 4 bases, and 5 bases had no gene match. Germline-derived CDR1 and CDR2 are SGHNT and YENEEA. This CDR3 region has 15 residues. Total RNA extracted from each sample amounted to at least 5 micrograms. Sample-barcoded 5' priming and a J-beta primer mix drove a second PCR of about 6 to 11 cycles. TCRdb reprocessed the 5' RACE reads with MiXCR, giving one entry per CDR3 protein. The sample comprises 450,000 to 700,000 distinct CDR3 sequences, approximately 25% of which are singletons, and about a fifth rests with the top ten.

The specimen sequenced was blood. This TCR was sampled from a woman in her seventies in good health. This sequence joins TRBV11-3 and TRBJ2-5, with 11 positions matching TRBD2. The CDR3 DNA sequence: TGTGCCAGCAGCTCCACCGGGACTAGCGGAGAGACCCAGTACTTC. Its translation: CASSSTGTSGETQYF.